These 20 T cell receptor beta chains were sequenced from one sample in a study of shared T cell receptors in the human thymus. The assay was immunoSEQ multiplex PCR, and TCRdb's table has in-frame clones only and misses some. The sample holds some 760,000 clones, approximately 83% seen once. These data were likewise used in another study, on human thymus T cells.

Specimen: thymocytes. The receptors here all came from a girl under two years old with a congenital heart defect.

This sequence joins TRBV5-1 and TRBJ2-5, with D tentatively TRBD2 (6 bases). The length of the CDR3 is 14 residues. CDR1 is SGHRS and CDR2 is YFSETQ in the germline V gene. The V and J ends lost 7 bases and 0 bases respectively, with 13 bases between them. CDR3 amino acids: CASSRAGYQETQYF. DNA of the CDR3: TGCGCCAGCTCCAGGGCGGGGTACCAAGAGACCCAGTACTTC.

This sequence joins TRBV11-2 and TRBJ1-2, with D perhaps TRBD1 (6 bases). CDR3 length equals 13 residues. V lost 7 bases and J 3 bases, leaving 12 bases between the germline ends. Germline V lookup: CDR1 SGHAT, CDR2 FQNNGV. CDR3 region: CASNPTGYYGYTF. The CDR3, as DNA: TGTGCCAGCAACCCGACAGGTTACTATGGCTACACCTTC.

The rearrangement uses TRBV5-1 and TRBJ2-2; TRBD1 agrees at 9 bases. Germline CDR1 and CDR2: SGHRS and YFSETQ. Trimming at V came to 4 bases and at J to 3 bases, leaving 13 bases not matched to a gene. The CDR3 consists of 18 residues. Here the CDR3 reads CASSLHTRTGVHTGELFF. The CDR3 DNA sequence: TGCGCCAGCAGCCTTCACACGCGGACAGGGGTTCACACCGGGGAGCTGTTTTTT. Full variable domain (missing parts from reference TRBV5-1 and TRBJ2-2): KAGVTQTPRYLIKTRGQQVTLSCSPISGHRSVSWYQQTPGQGLQFLFEYFSETQRNKGNFPGRFSGRQFSNSRSEMNVSTLELGDSALYLCASSLHTRTGVHTGELFFGEGSRLTVL.

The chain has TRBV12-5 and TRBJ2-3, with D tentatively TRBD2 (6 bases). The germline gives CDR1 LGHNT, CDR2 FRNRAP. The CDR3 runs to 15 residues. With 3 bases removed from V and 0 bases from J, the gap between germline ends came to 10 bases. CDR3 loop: CASGFSRGSTDTQYF. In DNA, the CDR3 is TGTGCTAGTGGTTTTTCGCGGGGTAGCACAGATACGCAGTATTTT.

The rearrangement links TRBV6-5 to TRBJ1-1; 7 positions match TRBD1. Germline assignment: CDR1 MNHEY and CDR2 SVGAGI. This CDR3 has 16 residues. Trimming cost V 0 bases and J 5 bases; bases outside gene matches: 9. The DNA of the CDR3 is TGTGCCAGCAGTTACTCGGCGAGGGGGCGTTGGACTGAAGCTTTCTTT. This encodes CASSYSARGRWTEAFF.

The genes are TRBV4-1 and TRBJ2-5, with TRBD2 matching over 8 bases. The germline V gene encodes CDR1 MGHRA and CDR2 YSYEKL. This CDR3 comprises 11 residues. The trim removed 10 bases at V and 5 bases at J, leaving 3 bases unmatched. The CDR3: CATGGRETQYF. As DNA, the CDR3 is TGCGCCACGGGGGGGCGGGAGACCCAGTACTTC.

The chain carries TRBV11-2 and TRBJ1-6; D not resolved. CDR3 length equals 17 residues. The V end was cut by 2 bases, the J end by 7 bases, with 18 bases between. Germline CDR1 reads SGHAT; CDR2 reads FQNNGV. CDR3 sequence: CASSLSGPHNRNSPLHF. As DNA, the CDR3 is TGTGCCAGCAGCTTATCTGGGCCCCATAACAGAAATTCACCCCTCCACTTT.

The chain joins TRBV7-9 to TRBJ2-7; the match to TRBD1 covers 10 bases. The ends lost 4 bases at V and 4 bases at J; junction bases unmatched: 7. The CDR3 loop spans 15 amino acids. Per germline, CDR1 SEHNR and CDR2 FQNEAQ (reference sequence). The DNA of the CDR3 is TGTGCCAGCAGCTGGACAGACAGGGGGCAGTACGAGCAGTACTTC. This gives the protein CASSWTDRGQYEQYF.

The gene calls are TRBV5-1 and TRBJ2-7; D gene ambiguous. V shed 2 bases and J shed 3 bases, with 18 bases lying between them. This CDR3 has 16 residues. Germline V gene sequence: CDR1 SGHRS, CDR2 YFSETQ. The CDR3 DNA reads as TGCGCCAGCAGCTTAGATGCCACACAGAGAGTCTACGAGCAGTACTTC. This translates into CASSLDATQRVYEQYF. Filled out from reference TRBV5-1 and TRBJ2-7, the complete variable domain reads KAGVTQTPRYLIKTRGQQVTLSCSPISGHRSVSWYQQTPGQGLQFLFEYFSETQRNKGNFPGRFSGRQFSNSRSEMNVSTLELGDSALYLCASSLDATQRVYEQYFGPGTRLTVT.

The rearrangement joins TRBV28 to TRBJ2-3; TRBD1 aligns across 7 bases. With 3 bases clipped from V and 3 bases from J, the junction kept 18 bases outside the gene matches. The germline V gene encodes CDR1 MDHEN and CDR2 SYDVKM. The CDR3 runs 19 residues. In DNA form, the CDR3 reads TGTGCCAGCAGTTTTTTCCTCGACAGGGCCCCTAGATCAACAGATACGCAGTATTTT. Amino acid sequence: CASSFFLDRAPRSTDTQYF.

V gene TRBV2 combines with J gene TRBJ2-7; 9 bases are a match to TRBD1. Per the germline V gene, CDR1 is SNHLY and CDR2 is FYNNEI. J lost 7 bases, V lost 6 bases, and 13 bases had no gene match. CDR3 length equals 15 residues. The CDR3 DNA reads TGTGCCAGCAGGCCGGGACAGGGTTTCGTTTTTGAGCAGTACTTC. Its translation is CASRPGQGFVFEQYF.

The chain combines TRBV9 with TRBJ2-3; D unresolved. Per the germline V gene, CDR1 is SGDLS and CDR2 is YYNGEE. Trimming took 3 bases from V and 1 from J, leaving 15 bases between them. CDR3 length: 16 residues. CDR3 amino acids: CASSGYDKTCTDTQYF. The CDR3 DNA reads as TGTGCCAGCAGCGGCTACGATAAGACTTGCACAGATACGCAGTATTTT.

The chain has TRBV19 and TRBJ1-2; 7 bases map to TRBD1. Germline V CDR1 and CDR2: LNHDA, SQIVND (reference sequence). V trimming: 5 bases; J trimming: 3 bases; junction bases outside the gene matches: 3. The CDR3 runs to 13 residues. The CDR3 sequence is CASSLGQHYGYTF. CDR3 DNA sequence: TGTGCCAGTAGTCTGGGACAGCACTATGGCTACACCTTC.

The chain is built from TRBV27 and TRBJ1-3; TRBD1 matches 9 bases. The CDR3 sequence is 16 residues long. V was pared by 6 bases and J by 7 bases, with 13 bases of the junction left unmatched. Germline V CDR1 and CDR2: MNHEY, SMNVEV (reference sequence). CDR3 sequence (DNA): TGTGCCAGCAGGACGACAGGGGGGGAAAACGGGAACACCATATATTTT. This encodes CASRTTGGENGNTIYF.

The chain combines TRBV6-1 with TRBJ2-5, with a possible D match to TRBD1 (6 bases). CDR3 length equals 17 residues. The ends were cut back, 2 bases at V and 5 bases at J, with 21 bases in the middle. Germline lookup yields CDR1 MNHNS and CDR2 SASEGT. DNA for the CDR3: TGTGCCAGCAGTGAATGGGGCAAGTGGGGGCGCGGGGAGACCCAGTACTTC. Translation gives CASSEWGKWGRGETQYF.

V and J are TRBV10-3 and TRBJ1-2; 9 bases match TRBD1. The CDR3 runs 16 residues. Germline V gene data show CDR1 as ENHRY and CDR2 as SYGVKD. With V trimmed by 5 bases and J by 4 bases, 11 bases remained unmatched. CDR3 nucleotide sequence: TGTGCCATCAGTCACACAGGGGGCGATCTACTCTATGGCTACACCTTC. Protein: CAISHTGGDLLYGYTF.

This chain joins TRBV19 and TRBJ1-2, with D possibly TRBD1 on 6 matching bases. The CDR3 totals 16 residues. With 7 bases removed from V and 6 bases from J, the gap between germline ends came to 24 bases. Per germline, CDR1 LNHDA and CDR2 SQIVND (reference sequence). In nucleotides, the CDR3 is TGTGCCAGTACGACCCGTCCAGGGGTCTGTGGGGATGGCTACACCTTC. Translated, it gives CASTTRPGVCGDGYTF.

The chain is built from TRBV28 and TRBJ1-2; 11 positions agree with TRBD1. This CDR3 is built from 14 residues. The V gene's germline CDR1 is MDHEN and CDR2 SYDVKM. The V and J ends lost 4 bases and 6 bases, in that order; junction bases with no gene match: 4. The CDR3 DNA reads TGTGCCAGCAGTTACCGGGACAGGGGGGATGGCTACACCTTC. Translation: CASSYRDRGDGYTF.

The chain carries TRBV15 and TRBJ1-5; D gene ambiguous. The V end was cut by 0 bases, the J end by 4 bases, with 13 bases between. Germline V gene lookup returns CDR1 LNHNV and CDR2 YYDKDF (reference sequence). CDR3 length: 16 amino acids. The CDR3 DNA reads TGTGCCACCAGCAGAGAACCACGAGGAAGAAATCAGCCCCAGCATTTT. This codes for CATSREPRGRNQPQHF.

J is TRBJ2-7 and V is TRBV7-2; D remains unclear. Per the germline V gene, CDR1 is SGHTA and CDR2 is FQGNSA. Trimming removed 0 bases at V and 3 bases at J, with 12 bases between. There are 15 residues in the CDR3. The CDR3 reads CASSLALVAVYEQYF. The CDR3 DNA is TGTGCCAGCAGCTTAGCGCTGGTGGCGGTCTACGAGCAGTACTTC.